This T cell receptor (beta chain) was recovered during a study of blood T cell repertoires in COVID-19. CDR3 length: 15 amino acids. Germline-derived CDR1 and CDR2 are SGHNT and YYREEE (reference sequence). V lost 5 bases and J 0 bases, leaving 12 bases between the germline ends. Adults between roughly 18 and 89 years of age took part from under 25 US areas. Participants had their cohort set by participant-reported clinical history. As handled by the study authors: It was from reference gene primer amplification that nucleated cell counts were estimated. Profiled with immunoSEQ multiplex PCR; TCRdb holds only in-frame clones, not every one. V, J and clone size are those of that table, while D and trimming were read from the DNA. The sample carries approximately 220,000 clones, 84% recorded once.

Material for sequencing was PBMCs or T cells enriched from blood (not recorded which). The clonotype was recovered from a woman aged 40 to 50 who had recovered from COVID-19. The chain links TRBV5-4 to TRBJ1-3; TRBD1 might be the D (5 bases). CDR3 protein: CASSLDSNSGNTIYF. The CDR3 DNA follows: TGTGCCAGCAGTTTAGACAGCAACTCTGGAAACACCATATATTTT.